The following is a TCR beta chain sequence with its context. Its antigen is not identified. The protocol was immunoSEQ multiplex PCR, while the TCRdb copy is restricted to in-frame clones and leaves out a portion. This table has about 120,000 clones, roughly 92% appearing once. This sample stems from a study of siplizumab effects on memory and regulatory T cells. Study-wide results and caveats: Unstimulated subset assignment was obtained for only a minor fraction of alloreactive clones.

Trimming cost V 7 bases and J 7 bases, with 16 bases left between them. Germline V gene sequence: CDR1 MNHNY, CDR2 SVGAGI (reference sequence). The CDR3 has 13 amino acids. The rearrangement joins TRBV6-6 to TRBJ1-1; D unclear. Specimen: CD4+ T cells sorted from blood. The source of this sequence is a human donor in good health. Here the CDR3 reads CASTSRGWGEAFF. The CDR3 region has the DNA TGTGCCAGCACGAGTCGGGGTTGGGGTGAAGCTTTCTTT.